This TCR beta chain was identified during a study of OX40 agonist ivuxolimab in advanced cancers. Overall study context: Ivuxolimab was delivered to patients intravenously every 2 weeks at doses spanning 0.01 to 10 mg/kg. The study's findings and limits: Researchers report that CD8+ T cells had, on average, more expanded clones than CD4+. Clones of CD4+ and CD8+ blood T cells grew by week 6 at doses of 0.1 to 3.0 mg/kg.

Germline CDR1 SEHNR, CDR2 FQNEAQ (reference sequence). The CDR3 contains 13 residues. V was shortened by 1 base and J by 12 bases, with 12 bases between the two germline ends. The protocol was immunoSEQ multiplex PCR, while the TCRdb copy is restricted to in-frame clones and leaves out a portion. The table shows approximately 22,000 clones, with roughly 84% occurring only once. Points on this clone: Antigen specificity is unknown.

This TCR came from an adult with an advanced solid tumor such as melanoma, head and neck, liver or kidney cancer. This specimen consisted of CD4+ or CD8+ T cells sorted from blood, obtained in a trial of the OX40 agonist ivuxolimab. The chain is built from TRBV7-9 and TRBJ1-4; D may be TRBD1 (5 bases). This CDR3 is CASSLGGQGQLFF. DNA of the CDR3: TGTGCCAGCAGCTTAGGGGGCCAAGGGCAACTGTTTTTT.